This TCR beta chain is from a study of cytomegalovirus exposure and HLA in healthy donors. Amplification used 60 Vbeta primers and 13 Jbeta primers. Sequencing used immunoSEQ multiplex PCR; TCRdb keeps in-frame clones, though not all of them. This sample yields 100,000 to 150,000 clones, of which under 85% are seen a single time; 4.2% belongs to the top ten. For this clone: The antigen is not known.

General observations from the study: Most of the TCR beta V segments (in an earlier analysis) were productive either about 87% or about 30% of the time.

Each of the donors was a healthy bone marrow donor. Germline V gene sequence: CDR1 SGHRS, CDR2 YFSETQ. The CDR3 loop spans 14 amino acids. V was shortened by 4 bases and J by 5 bases, with 13 bases between the two germline ends. The source material was PBMCs. J is TRBJ2-1 and V is TRBV5-1, with TRBD2 as a possible D gene (6 bases). This TCR came from a male donor in good health and CMV-seropositive. The CDR3, as DNA: TGCGCCAGCAGCACCGCGGGACCCCACAATGAGCAGTTCTTC. Translating it yields CASSTAGPHNEQFF.